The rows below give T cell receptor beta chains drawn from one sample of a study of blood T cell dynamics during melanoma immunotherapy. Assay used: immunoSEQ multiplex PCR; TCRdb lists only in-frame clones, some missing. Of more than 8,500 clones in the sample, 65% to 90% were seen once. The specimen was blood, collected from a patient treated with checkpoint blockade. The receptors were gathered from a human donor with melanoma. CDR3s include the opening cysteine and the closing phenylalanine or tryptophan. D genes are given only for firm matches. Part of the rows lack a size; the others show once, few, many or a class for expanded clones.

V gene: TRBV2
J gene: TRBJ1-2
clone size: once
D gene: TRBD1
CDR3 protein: CASKKIQGDFSPIEWRGYTF
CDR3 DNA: TGTGCCAGCAAAAAAATACAGGGGGACTTTTCACCTATAGAATGGCGGGGCTACACCTTC

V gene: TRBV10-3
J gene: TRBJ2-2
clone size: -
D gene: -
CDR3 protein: CAISESGFSYPNTGELFF
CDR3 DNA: TGTGCCATCAGTGAGTCAGGTTTTAGCTATCCGAACACCGGGGAGCTGTTTTTT

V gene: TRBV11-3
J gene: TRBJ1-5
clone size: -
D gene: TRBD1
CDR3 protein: CASSLDHNRGFNQPQHF
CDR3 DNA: TGTGCCAGCAGCTTAGATCATAACAGGGGTTTTAATCAGCCCCAGCATTTT

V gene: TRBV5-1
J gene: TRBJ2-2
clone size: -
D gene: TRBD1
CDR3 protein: CASSPGTGGTGELFF
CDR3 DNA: TGCGCCAGCAGCCCGGGGACAGGGGGCACCGGGGAGCTGTTTTTT

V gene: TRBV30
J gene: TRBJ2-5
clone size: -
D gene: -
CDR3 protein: CAWSVPSWRETQYF
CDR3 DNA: TGTGCCTGGAGTGTACCGAGCTGGAGAGAGACCCAGTACTTC

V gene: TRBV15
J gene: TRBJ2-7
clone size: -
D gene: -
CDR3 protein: CATSRGWSSYEQYF
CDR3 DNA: TGTGCCACCAGCAGAGGTTGGAGTTCCTACGAGCAGTACTTC

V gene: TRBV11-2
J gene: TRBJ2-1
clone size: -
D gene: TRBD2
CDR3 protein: CASSSRTSGGAGEQFF
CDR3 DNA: TGTGCCAGCAGCTCCAGGACTAGCGGGGGGGCTGGTGAGCAGTTCTTC

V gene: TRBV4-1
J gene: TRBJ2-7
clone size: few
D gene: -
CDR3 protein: CASSLSRGQGEQYF
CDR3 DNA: TGCGCCAGCAGCCTTAGTCGGGGCCAGGGCGAGCAGTACTTC

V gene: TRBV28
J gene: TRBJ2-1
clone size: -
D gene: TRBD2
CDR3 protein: CASSPSGGNYNEQFF
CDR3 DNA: TGTGCCAGCAGTCCAAGCGGGGGGAACTACAATGAGCAGTTCTTC

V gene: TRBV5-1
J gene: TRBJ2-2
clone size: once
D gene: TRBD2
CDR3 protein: CASSYVAGANTGELFF
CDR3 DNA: TGCGCCAGCAGCTATGTGGCGGGGGCGAACACCGGGGAGCTGTTTTTT

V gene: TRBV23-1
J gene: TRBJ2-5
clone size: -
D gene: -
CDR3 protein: CASSQWGPGETQYF
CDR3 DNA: TGCGCCAGCAGTCAATGGGGACCGGGAGAGACCCAGTACTTC

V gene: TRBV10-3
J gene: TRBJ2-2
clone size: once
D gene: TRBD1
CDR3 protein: CATRPGTGAIGELFF
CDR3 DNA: TGTGCCACGCGTCCCGGGACAGGGGCGATCGGGGAGCTGTTTTTT

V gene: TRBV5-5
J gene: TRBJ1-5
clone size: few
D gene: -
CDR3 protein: CASSSGADNQPQHF
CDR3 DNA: TGTGCCAGCAGCTCCGGGGCGGACAATCAGCCCCAGCATTTT

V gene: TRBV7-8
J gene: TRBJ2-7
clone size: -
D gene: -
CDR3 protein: CASSLVARKIHEQYF
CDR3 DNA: TGTGCCAGCAGCTTAGTCGCTAGGAAGATCCACGAGCAGTACTTC

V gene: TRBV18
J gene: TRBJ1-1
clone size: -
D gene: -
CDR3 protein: CASSKGTAADMNTEAFF
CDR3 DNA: TGTGCCAGCTCAAAGGGGACCGCTGCGGATATGAACACTGAAGCTTTCTTT

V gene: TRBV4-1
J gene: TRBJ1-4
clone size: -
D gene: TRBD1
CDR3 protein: CASSHDFGTGLSEKLFF
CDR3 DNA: TGCGCCAGCAGCCACGATTTCGGGACAGGGCTGAGTGAAAAACTGTTTTTT

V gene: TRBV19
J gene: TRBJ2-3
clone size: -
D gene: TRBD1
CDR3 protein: CASTIGGTVGTDTQYF
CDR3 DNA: TGTGCCAGTACCATAGGGGGCACCGTAGGCACAGATACGCAGTATTTT